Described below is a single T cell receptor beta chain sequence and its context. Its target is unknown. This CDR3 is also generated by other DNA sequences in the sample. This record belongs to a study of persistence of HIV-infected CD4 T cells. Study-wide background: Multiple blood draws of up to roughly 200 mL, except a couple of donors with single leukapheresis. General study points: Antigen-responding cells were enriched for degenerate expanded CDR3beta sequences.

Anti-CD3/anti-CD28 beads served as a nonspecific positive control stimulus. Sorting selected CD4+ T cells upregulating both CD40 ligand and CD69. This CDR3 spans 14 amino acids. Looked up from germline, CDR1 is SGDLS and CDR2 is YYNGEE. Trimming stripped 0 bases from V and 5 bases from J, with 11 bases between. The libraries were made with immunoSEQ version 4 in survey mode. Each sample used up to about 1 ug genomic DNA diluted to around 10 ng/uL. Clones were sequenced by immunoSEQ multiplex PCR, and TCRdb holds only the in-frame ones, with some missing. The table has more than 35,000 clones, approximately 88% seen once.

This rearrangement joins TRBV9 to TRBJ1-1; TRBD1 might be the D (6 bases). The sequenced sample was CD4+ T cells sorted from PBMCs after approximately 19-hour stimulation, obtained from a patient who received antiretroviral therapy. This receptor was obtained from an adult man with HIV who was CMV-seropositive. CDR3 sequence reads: CASSVGGGRTEAFF. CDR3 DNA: TGTGCCAGCAGCGTAGGAGGGGGTAGGACTGAAGCTTTCTTT.